Following are 10 T cell receptor beta chains from one sample sequenced in a study of cytomegalovirus exposure and HLA in healthy donors. A multiplex PCR was run with 60 Vbeta primers and 13 Jbeta primers. The assay was immunoSEQ multiplex PCR, and TCRdb's table has in-frame clones only and misses some. The table records about 100,000 clones, about 68% of them present only once. The sample comprised PBMCs. The origin of the receptors is a male donor in good health and CMV-seropositive.

The chain employs TRBV19 and TRBJ1-5, with 10 bases that match TRBD1. The CDR3 consists of 14 residues. The junction had 2 bases not matched to a gene; V was cut back by 4 bases and J by 5 bases. Germline CDR1 LNHDA, CDR2 SQIVND (reference sequence). CDR3 protein: CASSTGTGDQPQHF. In DNA form, the CDR3 reads TGTGCCAGTAGTACCGGGACAGGGGATCAGCCCCAGCATTTT. The full variable domain, in which reference TRBV19 and TRBJ1-5 provide the parts outside the CDR3, is DGGITQSPKYLFRKEGQNVTLSCEQNLNHDAMYWYRQDPGQGLRLIYYSQIVNDFQKGDIAEGYSVSREKKESFPLTVTSAQKNPTAFYLCASSTGTGDQPQHFGDGTRLSIL.

The V call is TRBV5-1, the J call TRBJ2-2, with D possibly TRBD1 on 6 matching bases. The germline V gene has CDR1 SGHRS and CDR2 YFSETQ. The CDR3 length is 12 residues. V lost 4 bases, J lost 11 bases, and 12 bases lay in between. The CDR3: CASSADSNELFF. The CDR3 DNA follows: TGCGCCAGCAGCGCGGACAGCAACGAGCTGTTTTTT.

The CDR3 region has the DNA TGTGCCAGCAGCCAGGAGGGGTTCGGCTACACCTTC. This gives the protein CASSQEGFGYTF. The J gene is TRBJ1-2, the V gene TRBV7-9, with D perhaps TRBD1 (5 bases). Germline assignment: CDR1 SEHNR and CDR2 FQNEAQ (reference sequence). The CDR3 runs 12 residues. V dropped 5 bases and J dropped 8 bases, with 12 bases sitting between them. Full variable domain (rest looked up from reference TRBV7-9 and TRBJ1-2): DTGVSQNPRHKITKRGQNVTFRCDPISEHNRLYWYRQTLGQGPEFLTYFQNEAQLEKSRLLSDRFSAERPKGSFSTLEIQRTEQGDSAMYLCASSQEGFGYTFGSGTRLTVV.

The chain links TRBV28 to TRBJ2-3, with 10 bases fitting TRBD2. V shed 2 bases, J shed 1 base, and the junction held 6 bases outside the gene matches. This CDR3 has 17 amino acids. CDR1 is MDHEN and CDR2 is SYDVKM in the germline V gene. For the CDR3, the DNA is TGTGCCAGCAGTTTAGGAGCCGGGACTAGCGGCACAGATACGCAGTATTTT. Translating it yields CASSLGAGTSGTDTQYF. Full variable domain (remainder filled in from reference TRBV28 and TRBJ2-3): DVKVTQSSRYLVKRTGEKVFLECVQDMDHENMFWYRQDPGLGLRLIYFSYDVKMKEKGDIPEGYSVSREKKERFSLILESASTNQTSMYLCASSLGAGTSGTDTQYFGPGTRLTVL.

The chain has TRBV15 and TRBJ1-1, with 9 bases that match TRBD1. Germline CDR1 and CDR2: LNHNV and YYDKDF (reference sequence). The trim removed 0 bases at V and 5 bases at J, leaving 13 bases unmatched. This CDR3 is built from 18 residues. The DNA of the CDR3 is TGTGCCACCAGCAGAGATTTAGGGGGACAGGGTTTCGGGACTGAAGCTTTCTTT. This gives the protein CATSRDLGGQGFGTEAFF.

This clone was detected a few times. The rearrangement uses TRBV6-1 and TRBJ1-5; D is possibly TRBD1 (5 bases). Trimming removed 3 bases from V and 1 base from J, with 10 bases in between. The CDR3 spans 15 residues. Germline V gene sequence: CDR1 MNHNS, CDR2 SASEGT. The CDR3 DNA follows: TGTGCCAGCAGTGATTATGGGGGGAGCAATCAGCCCCAGCATTTT. Translated, it gives CASSDYGGSNQPQHF.

The chain recombines TRBV7-2 with TRBJ2-1; D may be TRBD2 (6 bases). This CDR3 has 15 residues. Germline loops: CDR1 SGHTA, CDR2 FQGNSA. The V end lost 11 bases, the J end lost 10 bases, and 27 bases lay between the germline ends. In DNA, the CDR3 is TGTGCCCGTCGGTTAGGGGACTCCAACCTCAAGGAGCAGTTCTTC. As protein: CARRLGDSNLKEQFF.

J is TRBJ1-2 and V is TRBV27; the D is unclear. V was shortened by 4 bases and J by 4 bases, with 19 bases between the two germline ends. In germline, CDR1 is MNHEY, CDR2 SMNVEV (reference sequence). CDR3 length: 16 amino acids. The CDR3 bases are TGTGCCAGCAGTTCCCTCACCGGGGTGAGGCTCTATGGCTACACCTTC. Protein product: CASSSLTGVRLYGYTF.

The chain employs TRBV11-2 and TRBJ2-1; D might be TRBD1 (6 bases). Trimming removed 5 bases from V and 5 bases from J, with 16 bases in between. CDR1 and CDR2 (germline): SGHAT, FQNNGV. The CDR3 is 15 amino acids. CDR3 region: CASSRTGWQNNEQFF. The CDR3 coding sequence is TGTGCCAGCAGCCGAACAGGGTGGCAGAACAATGAGCAGTTCTTC.

The chain has TRBV9 and TRBJ2-7; perhaps TRBD1 as D (7 bases). The CDR3 is made up of 16 amino acids. The V end was cut by 2 bases, the J end by 7 bases, with 22 bases between. Germline CDR1 and CDR2: SGDLS and YYNGEE. The CDR3: CASSVLGGTAPEEQYF. CDR3 DNA: TGTGCCAGCAGCGTCCTTGGGGGGACAGCGCCTGAAGAGCAGTACTTC.